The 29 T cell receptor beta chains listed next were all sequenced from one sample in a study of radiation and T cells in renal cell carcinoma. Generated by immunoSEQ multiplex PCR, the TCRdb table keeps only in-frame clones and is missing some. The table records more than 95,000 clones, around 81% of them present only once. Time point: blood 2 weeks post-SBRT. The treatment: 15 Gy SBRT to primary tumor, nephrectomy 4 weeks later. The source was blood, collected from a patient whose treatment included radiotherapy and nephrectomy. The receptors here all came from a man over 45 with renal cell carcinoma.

CDR3 amino acids: CASSLDGLAGDFIYEQYF. For the CDR3, the DNA is TGTGCCAGCAGCTTAGATGGGCTAGCGGGAGACTTTATCTACGAGCAGTACTTC. The rearrangement uses TRBV11-2 and TRBJ2-7; TRBD2 aligns across 10 bases. Germline-derived CDR1 and CDR2 are SGHAT and FQNNGV. CDR3 length equals 18 residues. The V gene end was trimmed by 0 bases and the J gene end by 3 bases; junction bases not matched to a gene: 11. Full variable domain (rest looked up from reference TRBV11-2 and TRBJ2-7): EAGVAQSPRYKIIEKRQSVAFWCNPISGHATLYWYQQILGQGPKLLIQFQNNGVVDDSQLPKDRFSAERLKGVDSTLKIQPAKLEDSAVYLCASSLDGLAGDFIYEQYFGPGTRLTVT.

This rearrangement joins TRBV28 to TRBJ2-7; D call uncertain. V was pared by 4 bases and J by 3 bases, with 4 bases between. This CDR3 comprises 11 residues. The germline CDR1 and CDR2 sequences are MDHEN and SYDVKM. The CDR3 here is CASSSYYEQYF. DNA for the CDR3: TGTGCCAGCAGTTCGTACTACGAGCAGTACTTC.

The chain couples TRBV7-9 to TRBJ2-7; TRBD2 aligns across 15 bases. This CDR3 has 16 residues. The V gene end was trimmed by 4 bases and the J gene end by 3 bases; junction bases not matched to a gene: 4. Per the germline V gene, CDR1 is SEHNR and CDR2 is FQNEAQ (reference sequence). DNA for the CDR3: TGTGCCAGCAGCTCCGGGACTAGCGGGGGGCTCTACGAGCAGTACTTC. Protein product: CASSSGTSGGLYEQYF.

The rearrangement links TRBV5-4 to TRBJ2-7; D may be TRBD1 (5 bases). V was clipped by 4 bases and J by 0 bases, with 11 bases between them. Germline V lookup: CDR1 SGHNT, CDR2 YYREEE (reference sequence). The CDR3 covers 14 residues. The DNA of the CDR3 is TGTGCCAGCAGCCCAACAGGAAGCTCCTACGAGCAGTACTTC. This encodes CASSPTGSSYEQYF.

The CDR3 reads CASSYSGQGWYGYTF. The CDR3, as DNA: TGTGCCAGCAGTTACTCTGGGCAGGGGTGGTATGGCTACACCTTC. This chain uses TRBV6-5 with TRBJ1-2; perhaps TRBD1 as D (6 bases). CDR1 is MNHEY, CDR2 SVGAGI, per germline. Trimming removed 0 bases at V and 5 bases at J, with 13 bases between. The CDR3 loop spans 15 amino acids.

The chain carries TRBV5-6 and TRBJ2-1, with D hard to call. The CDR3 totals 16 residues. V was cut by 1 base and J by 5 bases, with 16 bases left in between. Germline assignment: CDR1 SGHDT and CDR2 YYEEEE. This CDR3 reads CASSLPLPASDNEQFF. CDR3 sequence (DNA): TGTGCCAGCAGCTTGCCCCTGCCGGCGTCCGACAATGAGCAGTTCTTC. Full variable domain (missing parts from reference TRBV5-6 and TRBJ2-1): DAGVTQSPTHLIKTRGQQVTLRCSPKSGHDTVSWYQQALGQGPQFIFQYYEEEERQRGNFPDRFSGHQFPNYSSELNVNALLLGDSALYLCASSLPLPASDNEQFFGPGTRLTVL.

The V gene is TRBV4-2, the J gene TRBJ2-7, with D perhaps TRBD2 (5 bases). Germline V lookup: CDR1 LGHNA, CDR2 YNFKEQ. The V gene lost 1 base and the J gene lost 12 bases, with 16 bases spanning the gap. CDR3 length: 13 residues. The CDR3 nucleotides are TGTGCCAGCAGCCAAGTGGGTGGCGGGCGCCCGTACTTC. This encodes CASSQVGGGRPYF.

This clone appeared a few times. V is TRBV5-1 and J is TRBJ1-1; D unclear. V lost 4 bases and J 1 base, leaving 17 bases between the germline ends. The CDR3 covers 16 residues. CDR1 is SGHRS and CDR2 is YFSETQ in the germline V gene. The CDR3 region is CASSPGERPSNTEAFF. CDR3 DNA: TGCGCCAGCAGCCCCGGGGAGAGACCATCGAACACTGAAGCTTTCTTT.

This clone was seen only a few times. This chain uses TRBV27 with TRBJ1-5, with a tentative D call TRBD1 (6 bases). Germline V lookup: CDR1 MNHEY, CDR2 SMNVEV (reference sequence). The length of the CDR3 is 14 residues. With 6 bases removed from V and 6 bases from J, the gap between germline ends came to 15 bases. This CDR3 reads CASRQDRYSQPQHF. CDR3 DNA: TGTGCCAGCAGACAAGACAGGTACAGTCAGCCCCAGCATTTT.

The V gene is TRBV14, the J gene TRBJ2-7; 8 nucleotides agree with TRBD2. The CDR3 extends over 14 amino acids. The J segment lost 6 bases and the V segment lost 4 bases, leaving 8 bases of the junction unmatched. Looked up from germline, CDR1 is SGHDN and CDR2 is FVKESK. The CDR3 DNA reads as TGTGCCAGCAGCCTCCTCGGGAGCGGGGGCGAGCAGTACTTC. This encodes CASSLLGSGGEQYF.

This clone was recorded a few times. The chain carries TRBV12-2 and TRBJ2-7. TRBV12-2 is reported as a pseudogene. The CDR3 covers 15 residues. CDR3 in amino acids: CASRLGAASSYEQYF. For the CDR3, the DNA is TGTGCAAGTCGCTTAGGCGCAGCATCCTCCTACGAGCAGTACTTC.

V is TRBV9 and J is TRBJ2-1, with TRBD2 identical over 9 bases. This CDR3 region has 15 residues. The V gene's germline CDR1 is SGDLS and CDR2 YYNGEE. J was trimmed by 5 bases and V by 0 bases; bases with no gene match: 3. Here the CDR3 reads CASSVEERGDNEQFF. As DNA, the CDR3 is TGTGCCAGCAGCGTAGAGGAGCGGGGGGACAATGAGCAGTTCTTC.

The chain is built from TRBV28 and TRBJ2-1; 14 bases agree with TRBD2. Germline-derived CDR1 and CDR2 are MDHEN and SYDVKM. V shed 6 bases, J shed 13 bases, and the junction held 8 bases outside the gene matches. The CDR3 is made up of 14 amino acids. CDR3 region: CASRARLAGGLQFF. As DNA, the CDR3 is TGTGCCAGCAGGGCTCGACTAGCGGGAGGGCTACAGTTCTTC.

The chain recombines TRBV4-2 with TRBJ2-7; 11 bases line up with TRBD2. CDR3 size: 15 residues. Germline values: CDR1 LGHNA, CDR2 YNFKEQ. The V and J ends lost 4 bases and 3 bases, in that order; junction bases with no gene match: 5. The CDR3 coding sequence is TGTGCCAGCAGCCTTGGGACTAGCGGTCTCTACGAGCAGTACTTC. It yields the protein CASSLGTSGLYEQYF.

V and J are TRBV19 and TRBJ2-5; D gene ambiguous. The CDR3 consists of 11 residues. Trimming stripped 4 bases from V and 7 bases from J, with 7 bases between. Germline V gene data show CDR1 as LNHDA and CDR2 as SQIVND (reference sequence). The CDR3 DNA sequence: TGTGCCAGTAGTACCCTCGGGACCCAGTACTTC. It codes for CASSTLGTQYF.

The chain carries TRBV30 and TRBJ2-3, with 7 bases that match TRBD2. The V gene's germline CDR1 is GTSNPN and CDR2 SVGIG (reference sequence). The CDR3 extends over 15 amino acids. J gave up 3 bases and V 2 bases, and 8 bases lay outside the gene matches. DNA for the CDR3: TGTGCCTGGAGTCATGGGGGGGGTTCAACAGATACGCAGTATTTT. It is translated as CAWSHGGGSTDTQYF.

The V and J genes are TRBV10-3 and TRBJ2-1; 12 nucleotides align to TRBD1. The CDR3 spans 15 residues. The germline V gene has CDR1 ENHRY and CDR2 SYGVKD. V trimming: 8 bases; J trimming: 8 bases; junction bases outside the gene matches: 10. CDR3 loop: CAIAYRDRGPHEQFF. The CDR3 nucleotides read TGTGCCATCGCCTACCGGGACAGGGGGCCTCATGAGCAGTTCTTC.

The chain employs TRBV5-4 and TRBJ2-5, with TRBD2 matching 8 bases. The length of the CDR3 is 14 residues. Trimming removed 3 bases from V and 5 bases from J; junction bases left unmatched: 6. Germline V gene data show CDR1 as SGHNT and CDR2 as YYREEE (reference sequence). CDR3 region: CASSSAGVEETQYF. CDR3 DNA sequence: TGTGCCAGCAGCTCAGCGGGGGTGGAGGAGACCCAGTACTTC.

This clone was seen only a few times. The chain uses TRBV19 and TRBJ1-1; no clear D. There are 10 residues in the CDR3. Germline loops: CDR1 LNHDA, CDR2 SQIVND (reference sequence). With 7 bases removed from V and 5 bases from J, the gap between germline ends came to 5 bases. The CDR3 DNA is TGTGCCAGTATCGGGACTGAAGCTTTCTTT. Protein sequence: CASIGTEAFF.

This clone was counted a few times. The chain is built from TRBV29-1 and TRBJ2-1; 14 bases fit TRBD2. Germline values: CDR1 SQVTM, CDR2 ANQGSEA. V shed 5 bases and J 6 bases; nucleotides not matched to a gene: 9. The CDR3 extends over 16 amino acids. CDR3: CSVWTSGRPGGNEQFF. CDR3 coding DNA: TGCAGCGTTTGGACTAGCGGGAGGCCTGGAGGCAATGAGCAGTTCTTC.

CDR3 residues: CASSRGGGLGYTF. DNA for the CDR3: TGCGCCAGCAGCAGAGGGGGCGGTCTCGGCTACACCTTC. The gene calls are TRBV5-1 and TRBJ1-2; 7 bases match TRBD1. CDR1 and CDR2 from the germline V gene are SGHRS and YFSETQ. CDR3 size: 13 residues. V shed 4 bases, J shed 8 bases, and the junction held 8 bases outside the gene matches.

Here the CDR3 reads CASSSYGGSGYTF. The CDR3 DNA reads as TGCGCCAGCAGCTCATACGGGGGTAGTGGCTACACCTTC. The chain is built from TRBV5-1 and TRBJ1-2; possible D gene TRBD1, 5 bases. The length of the CDR3 is 13 residues. The germline CDR1 and CDR2 sequences are SGHRS and YFSETQ. V was cut by 3 bases and J by 7 bases, with 13 bases left in between.

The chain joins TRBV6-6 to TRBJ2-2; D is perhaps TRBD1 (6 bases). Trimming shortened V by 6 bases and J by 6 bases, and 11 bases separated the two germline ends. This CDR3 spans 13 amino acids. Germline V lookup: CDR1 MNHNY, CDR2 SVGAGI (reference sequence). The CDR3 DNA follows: TGTGCCAGCAGCCTACAGGGCCCCGGGGAGCTGTTTTTT. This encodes CASSLQGPGELFF.

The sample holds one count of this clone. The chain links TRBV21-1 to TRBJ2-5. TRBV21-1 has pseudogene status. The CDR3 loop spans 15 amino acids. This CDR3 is CASSKIEDWGETQYF. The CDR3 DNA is TGTGCCAGCAGCAAAATTGAAGACTGGGGGGAGACCCAGTACTTC.

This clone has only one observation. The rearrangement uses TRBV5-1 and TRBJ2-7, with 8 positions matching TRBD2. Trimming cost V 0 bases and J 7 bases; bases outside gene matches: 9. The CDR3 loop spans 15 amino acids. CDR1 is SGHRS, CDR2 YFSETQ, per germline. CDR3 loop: CASSLAPGGPGEQYF. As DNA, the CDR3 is TGCGCCAGCAGCTTGGCTCCGGGAGGGCCGGGGGAGCAGTACTTC.

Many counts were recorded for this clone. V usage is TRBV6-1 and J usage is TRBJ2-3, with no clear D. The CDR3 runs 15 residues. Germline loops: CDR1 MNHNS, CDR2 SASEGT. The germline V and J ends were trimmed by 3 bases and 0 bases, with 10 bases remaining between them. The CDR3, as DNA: TGTGCCAGCAGTGACGGGTCCATTAGCACAGATACGCAGTATTTT. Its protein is CASSDGSISTDTQYF.

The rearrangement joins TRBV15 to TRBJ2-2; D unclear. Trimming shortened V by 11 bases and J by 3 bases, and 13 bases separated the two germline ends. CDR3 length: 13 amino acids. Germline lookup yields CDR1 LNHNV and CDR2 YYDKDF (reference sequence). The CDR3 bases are TGTGCCGTCGACAAATGGGACACCGGGGAGCTGTTTTTT. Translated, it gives CAVDKWDTGELFF.

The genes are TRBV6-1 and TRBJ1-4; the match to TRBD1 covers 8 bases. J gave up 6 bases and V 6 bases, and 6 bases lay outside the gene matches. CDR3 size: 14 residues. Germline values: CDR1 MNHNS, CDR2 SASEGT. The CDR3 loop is CASRTDRVDEKLFF. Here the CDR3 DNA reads TGTGCCAGCAGGACGGACAGGGTTGATGAAAAACTGTTTTTT.

CDR3 sequence (DNA): TGTGCCAGCAGCGAGGGGCTGGGACTAGCGGGAGGGTCGAACACCGGGGAGCTGTTTTTT. This codes for CASSEGLGLAGGSNTGELFF. The genes are TRBV9 and TRBJ2-2; 16 nucleotides agree with TRBD2. With V trimmed by 3 bases and J by 0 bases, 8 bases remained unmatched. Germline assignment: CDR1 SGDLS and CDR2 YYNGEE. The CDR3 has 20 amino acids.